This TCR beta chain was obtained from a study of response to subunit inactivated influenza vaccine. TCRdb independently ran MiXCR on the RT-PCR reads; one entry per CDR3 protein. The sample carries fewer than 800,000 distinct CDR3 sequences, around a sixth recorded once. The source was PBMCs from blood, collected 12 days after vaccination. The source of this sequence is a man between 45 and 60 years old who received an inactivated influenza vaccine.

The CDR3 DNA follows: TGTGCCAGCAGCTGGAACCCAGATACGCAGTATTTT. This gives the protein CASSWNPDTQYF. The chain employs TRBV7-9 and TRBJ2-3; D gene ambiguous. This CDR3 is built from 12 residues. From germline, CDR1 is SEHNR and CDR2 FQNEAQ (reference sequence). With 4 bases removed from V and 4 bases from J, the gap between germline ends came to 6 bases.